Detailed here is one T cell receptor (beta chain). These data come from a study of control samples from healthy donors and cancer patients. Repertoires were generated with immunoSEQ multiplex PCR, while TCRdb's copy carries only in-frame clones and drops some. The table shows approximately 76,000 clones, with approximately 80% occurring only once. Germline trimming cut 1 base from V and 7 bases from J; bases unmatched to any gene: 11. Germline loops: CDR1 SGHDN, CDR2 FVKESK. CDR3 length: 16 amino acids. The V gene is TRBV14, the J gene TRBJ2-5; 8 bases match TRBD1. Sequencing was performed on PBMCs. This TCR was recovered from a man between 60 and 75 years old with head and neck cancer. CDR3 DNA sequence: TGTGCCAGCAGCCAAGGCAGGACAGGGCTCCTCAGGACCCAGTACTTC. This translates into CASSQGRTGLLRTQYF.